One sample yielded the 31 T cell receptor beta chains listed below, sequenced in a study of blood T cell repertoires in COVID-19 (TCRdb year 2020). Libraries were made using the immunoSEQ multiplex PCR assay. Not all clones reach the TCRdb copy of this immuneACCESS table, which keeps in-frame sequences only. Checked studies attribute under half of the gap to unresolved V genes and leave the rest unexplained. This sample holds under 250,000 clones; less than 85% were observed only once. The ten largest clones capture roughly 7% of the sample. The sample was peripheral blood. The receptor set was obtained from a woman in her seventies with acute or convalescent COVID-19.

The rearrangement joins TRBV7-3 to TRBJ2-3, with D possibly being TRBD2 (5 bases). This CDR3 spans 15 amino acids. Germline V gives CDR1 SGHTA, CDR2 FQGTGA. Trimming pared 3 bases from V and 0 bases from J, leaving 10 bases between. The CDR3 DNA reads TGTGCCAGCAGCTTCGGAGACTATAGCACAGATACGCAGTATTTT. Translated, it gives CASSFGDYSTDTQYF.

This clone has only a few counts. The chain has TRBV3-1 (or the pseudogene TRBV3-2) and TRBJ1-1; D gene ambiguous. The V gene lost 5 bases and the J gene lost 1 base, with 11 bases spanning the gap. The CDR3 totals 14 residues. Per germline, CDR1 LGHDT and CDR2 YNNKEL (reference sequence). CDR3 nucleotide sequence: TGTGCCAGCAGCGTCAAACGGGGGAACACTGAAGCTTTCTTT. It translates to CASSVKRGNTEAFF.

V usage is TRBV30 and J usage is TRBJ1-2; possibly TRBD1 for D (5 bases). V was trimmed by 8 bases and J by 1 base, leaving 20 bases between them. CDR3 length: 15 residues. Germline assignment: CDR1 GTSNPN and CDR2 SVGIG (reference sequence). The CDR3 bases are TGTGCCCGGACTGGTATGGGGCTCCTTAACTATGGCTACACCTTC. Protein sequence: CARTGMGLLNYGYTF.

The CDR3 reads CAWSVGGGLISLAKNIQYF. CDR3 DNA: TGTGCCTGGAGTGTTGGCGGGGGGCTGATTTCACTAGCCAAAAACATTCAGTACTTC. The chain joins TRBV30 to TRBJ2-4, with 8 positions matching TRBD2. CDR1 is GTSNPN, CDR2 SVGIG, per germline (reference sequence). The length of the CDR3 is 19 residues. After removal of 0 bases from V and 0 bases from J, the junction contained 13 bases not matched to a gene.

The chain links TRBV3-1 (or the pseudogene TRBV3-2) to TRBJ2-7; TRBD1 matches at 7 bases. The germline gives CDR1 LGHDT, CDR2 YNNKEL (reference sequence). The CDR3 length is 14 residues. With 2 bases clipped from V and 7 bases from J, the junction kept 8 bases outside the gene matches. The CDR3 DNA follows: TGTGCCAGCAGCCAACCCGACAGGGACGGAGAGCAGTACTTC. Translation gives CASSQPDRDGEQYF.

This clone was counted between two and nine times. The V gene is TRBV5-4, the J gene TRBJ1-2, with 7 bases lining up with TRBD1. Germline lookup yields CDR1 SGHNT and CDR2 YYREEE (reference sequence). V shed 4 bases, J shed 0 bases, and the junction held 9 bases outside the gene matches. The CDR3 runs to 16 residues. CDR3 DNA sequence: TGTGCCAGCAGCCCGGGACAGAGAAACGCTAACTATGGCTACACCTTC. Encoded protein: CASSPGQRNANYGYTF. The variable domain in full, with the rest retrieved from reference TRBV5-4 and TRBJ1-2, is ETGVTQSPTHLIKTRGQQVTLRCSSQSGHNTVSWYQQALGQGPQFIFQYYREEENGRGNFPPRFSGLQFPNYSSELNVNALELDDSALYLCASSPGQRNANYGYTFGSGTRLTVV.

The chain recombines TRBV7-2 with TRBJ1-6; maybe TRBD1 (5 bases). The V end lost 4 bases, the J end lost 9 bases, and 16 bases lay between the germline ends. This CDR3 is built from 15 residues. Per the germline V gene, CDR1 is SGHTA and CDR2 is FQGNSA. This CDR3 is CASSSPGQRGSPLHF. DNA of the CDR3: TGTGCCAGCAGCTCACCGGGCCAAAGGGGTTCACCCCTCCACTTT.

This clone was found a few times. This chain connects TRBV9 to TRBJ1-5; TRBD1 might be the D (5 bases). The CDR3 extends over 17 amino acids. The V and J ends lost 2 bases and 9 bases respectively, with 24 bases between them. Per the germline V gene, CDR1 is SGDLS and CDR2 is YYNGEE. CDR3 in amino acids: CASSVLIWRGRLGPQHF. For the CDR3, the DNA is TGTGCCAGCAGCGTCTTGATTTGGAGGGGCAGGCTCGGGCCCCAGCATTTT.

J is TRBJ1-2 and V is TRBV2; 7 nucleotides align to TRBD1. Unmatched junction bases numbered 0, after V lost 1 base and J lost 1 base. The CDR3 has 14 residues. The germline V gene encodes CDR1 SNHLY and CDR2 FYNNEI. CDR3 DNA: TGTGCCAGCAGTGAAGGACAGGGTAACTATGGCTACACCTTC. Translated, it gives CASSEGQGNYGYTF.

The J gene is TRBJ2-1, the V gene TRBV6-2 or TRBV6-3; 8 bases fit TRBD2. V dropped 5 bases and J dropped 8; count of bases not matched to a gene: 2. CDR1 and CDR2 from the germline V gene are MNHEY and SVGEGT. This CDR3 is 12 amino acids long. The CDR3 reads CASSLGGDEQFF. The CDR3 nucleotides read TGTGCCAGCAGTCTCGGGGGGGATGAGCAGTTCTTC.

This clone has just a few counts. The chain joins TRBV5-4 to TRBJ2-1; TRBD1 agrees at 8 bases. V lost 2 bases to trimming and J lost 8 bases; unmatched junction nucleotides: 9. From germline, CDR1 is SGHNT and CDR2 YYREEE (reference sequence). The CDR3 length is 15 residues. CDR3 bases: TGTGCCAGCAGCTTAAGGGACAGGAACGCGGATGAGCAGTTCTTC. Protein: CASSLRDRNADEQFF.

For the CDR3, the DNA is TGTGCCAGCAGCTCAGCGTTGGGGGGAACCACAGATACGCAGTATTTT. This translates into CASSSALGGTTDTQYF. J is TRBJ2-3 and V is TRBV7-2; perhaps TRBD2 as D (6 bases). From germline, CDR1 is SGHTA and CDR2 FQGNSA. The CDR3 is made up of 16 amino acids. V dropped 4 bases and J dropped 2 bases, with 16 bases sitting between them.

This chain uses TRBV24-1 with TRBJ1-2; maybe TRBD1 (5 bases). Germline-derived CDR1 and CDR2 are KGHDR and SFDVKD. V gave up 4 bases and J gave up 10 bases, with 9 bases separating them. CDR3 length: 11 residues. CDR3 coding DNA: TGTGCCACCAGTGACGGACAATTCTACACCTTC. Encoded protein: CATSDGQFYTF.

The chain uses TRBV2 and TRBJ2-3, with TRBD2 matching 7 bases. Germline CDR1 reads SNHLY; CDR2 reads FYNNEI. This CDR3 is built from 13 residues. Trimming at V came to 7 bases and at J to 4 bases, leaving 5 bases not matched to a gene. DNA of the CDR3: TGTGCCAGCATCGCGGGGGTGGCAGATACGCAGTATTTT. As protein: CASIAGVADTQYF.

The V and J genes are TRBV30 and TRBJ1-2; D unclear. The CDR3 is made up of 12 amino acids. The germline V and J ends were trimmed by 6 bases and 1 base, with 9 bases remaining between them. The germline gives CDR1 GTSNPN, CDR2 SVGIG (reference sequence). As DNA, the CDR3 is TGTGCCTGTGGTGGCAGTAACTATGGCTACACCTTC. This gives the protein CACGGSNYGYTF.

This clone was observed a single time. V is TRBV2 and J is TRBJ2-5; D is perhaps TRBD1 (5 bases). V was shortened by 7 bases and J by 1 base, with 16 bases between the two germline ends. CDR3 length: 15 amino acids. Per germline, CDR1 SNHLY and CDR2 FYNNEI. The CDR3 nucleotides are TGTGCCAGCAAAATAGGGGCCAACCCCCAAGAGACCCAGTACTTC. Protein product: CASKIGANPQETQYF.

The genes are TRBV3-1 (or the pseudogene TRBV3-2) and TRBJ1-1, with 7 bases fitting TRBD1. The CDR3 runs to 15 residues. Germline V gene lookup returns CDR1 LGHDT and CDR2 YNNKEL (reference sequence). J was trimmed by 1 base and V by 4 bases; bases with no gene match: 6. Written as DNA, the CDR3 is TGTGCCAGCAGCCCTCTAGCAGGGGGGAACACTGAAGCTTTCTTT. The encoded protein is CASSPLAGGNTEAFF.

The DNA of the CDR3 is TGTGCCAGCATAAGGGACAGAAGCACAGATACGCAGTATTTT. Protein product: CASIRDRSTDTQYF. The rearrangement joins TRBV6-5 to TRBJ2-3; 7 positions agree with TRBD1. The CDR3 contains 14 residues. Germline V lookup: CDR1 MNHEY, CDR2 SVGAGI. V gave up 7 bases and J gave up 0 bases; unmatched junction bases: 4.

CDR3 region: CATARRLAKNIQYF. The CDR3 coding sequence is TGTGCCACCGCTCGCAGGTTGGCCAAAAACATTCAGTACTTC. This chain connects TRBV15 to TRBJ2-4; no firm D call. The CDR3 loop spans 14 amino acids. The V gene's germline CDR1 is LNHNV and CDR2 YYDKDF (reference sequence). The V and J ends lost 8 bases and 1 base respectively, with 12 bases between them.

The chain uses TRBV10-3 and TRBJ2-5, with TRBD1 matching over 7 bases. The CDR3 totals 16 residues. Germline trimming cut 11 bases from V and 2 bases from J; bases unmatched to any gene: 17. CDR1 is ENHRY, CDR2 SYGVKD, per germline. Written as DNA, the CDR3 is TGTGCCCCAATAAGCTCCGACAGGGCGCCGCAAGAGACCCAGTACTTC. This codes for CAPISSDRAPQETQYF.

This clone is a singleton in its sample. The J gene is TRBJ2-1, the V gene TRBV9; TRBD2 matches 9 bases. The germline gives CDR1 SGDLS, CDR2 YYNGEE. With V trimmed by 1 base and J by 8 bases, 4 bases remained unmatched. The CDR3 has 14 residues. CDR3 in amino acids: CASSVSGGIHEQFF. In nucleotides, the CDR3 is TGTGCCAGCAGCGTAAGCGGGGGGATCCATGAGCAGTTCTTC.

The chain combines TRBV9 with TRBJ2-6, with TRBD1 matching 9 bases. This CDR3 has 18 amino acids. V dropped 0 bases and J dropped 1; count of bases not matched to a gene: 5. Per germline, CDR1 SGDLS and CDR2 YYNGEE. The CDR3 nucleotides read TGTGCCAGCAGCGTAGCCGGGACAGGGTGGTCTGGGGCCAACGTCCTGACTTTC. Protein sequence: CASSVAGTGWSGANVLTF. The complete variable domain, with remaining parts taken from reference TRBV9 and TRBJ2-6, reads DSGVTQTPKHLITATGQRVTLRCSPRSGDLSVYWYQQSLDQGLQFLIQYYNGEERAKGNILERFSAQQFPDLHSELNLSSLELGDSALYFCASSVAGTGWSGANVLTFGAGSRLTVL.

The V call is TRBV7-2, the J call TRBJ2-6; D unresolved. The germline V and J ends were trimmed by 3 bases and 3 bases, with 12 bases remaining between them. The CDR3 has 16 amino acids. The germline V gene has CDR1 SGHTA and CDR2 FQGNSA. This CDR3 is CASSFPGVGGANVLTF. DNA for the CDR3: TGTGCCAGCAGCTTCCCAGGTGTTGGTGGGGCCAACGTCCTGACTTTC.

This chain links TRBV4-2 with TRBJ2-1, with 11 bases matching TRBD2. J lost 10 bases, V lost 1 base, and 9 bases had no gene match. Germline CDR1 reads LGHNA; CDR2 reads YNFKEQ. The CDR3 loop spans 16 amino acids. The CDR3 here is CASSQARSGGAWEQFF. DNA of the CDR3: TGTGCCAGCAGCCAAGCCCGTAGCGGGGGGGCGTGGGAGCAGTTCTTC.

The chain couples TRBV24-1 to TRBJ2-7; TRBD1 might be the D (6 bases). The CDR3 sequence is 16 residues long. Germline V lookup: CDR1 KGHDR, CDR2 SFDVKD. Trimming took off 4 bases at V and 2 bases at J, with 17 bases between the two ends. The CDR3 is CATSDPTGQRPYEQYF. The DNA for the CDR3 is TGTGCCACCAGTGACCCCACTGGACAGAGACCCTACGAGCAGTACTTC.

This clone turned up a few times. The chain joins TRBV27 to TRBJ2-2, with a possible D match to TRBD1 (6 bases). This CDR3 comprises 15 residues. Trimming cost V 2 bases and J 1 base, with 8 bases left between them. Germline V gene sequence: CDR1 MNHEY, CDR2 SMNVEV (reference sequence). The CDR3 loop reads CASSLDRMNTGELFF. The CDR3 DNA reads TGTGCCAGCAGTTTAGACAGGATGAACACCGGGGAGCTGTTTTTT.

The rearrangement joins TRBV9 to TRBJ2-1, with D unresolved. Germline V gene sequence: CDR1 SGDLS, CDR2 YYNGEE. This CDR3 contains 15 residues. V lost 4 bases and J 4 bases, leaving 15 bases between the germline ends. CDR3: CASSSGLLTYNEQFF. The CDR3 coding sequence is TGTGCCAGCAGCTCAGGCCTCTTGACATACAATGAGCAGTTCTTC.

CDR3 protein: CASSIGTSFRVEQYV. The CDR3 DNA is TGTGCCAGCAGCATAGGGACTAGCTTTCGAGTCGAGCAGTACGTC. The chain couples TRBV5-6 to TRBJ2-7; TRBD2 matches at 9 bases. The V gene's germline CDR1 is SGHDT and CDR2 YYEEEE. V lost 4 bases to trimming and J lost 6 bases; unmatched junction nucleotides: 11. The CDR3 totals 15 residues.

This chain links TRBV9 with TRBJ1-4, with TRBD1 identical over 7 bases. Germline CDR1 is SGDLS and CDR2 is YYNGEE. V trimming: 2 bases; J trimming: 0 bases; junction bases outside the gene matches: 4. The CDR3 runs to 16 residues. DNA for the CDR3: TGTGCCAGCAGCGTCCGACAGGGAACAACTAATGAAAAACTGTTTTTT. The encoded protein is CASSVRQGTTNEKLFF.

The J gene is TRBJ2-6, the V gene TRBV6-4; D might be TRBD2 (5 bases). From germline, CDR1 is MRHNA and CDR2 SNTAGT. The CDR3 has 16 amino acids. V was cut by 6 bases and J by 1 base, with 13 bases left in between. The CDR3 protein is CASRSTRGSGANVLTF. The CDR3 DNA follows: TGTGCCAGCAGATCGACCCGAGGGTCTGGGGCCAACGTCCTGACTTTC.

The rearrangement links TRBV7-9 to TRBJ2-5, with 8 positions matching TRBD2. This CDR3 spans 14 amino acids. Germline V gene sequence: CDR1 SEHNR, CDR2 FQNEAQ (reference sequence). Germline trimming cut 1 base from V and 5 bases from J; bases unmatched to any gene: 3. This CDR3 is CASSLGSGGETQYF. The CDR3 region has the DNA TGTGCCAGCAGCTTAGGAAGCGGGGGCGAGACCCAGTACTTC.